This T cell receptor beta chain was sequenced during a study of blood T cell repertoires in COVID-19. Study-wide background: The analysed material was cDNA or gDNA that came from T cells, B-cell-depleted T cells, or PBMCs.

Study processing details: Amplification of reference gene primers was used by the study to estimate nucleated cell counts. The table came from immunoSEQ multiplex PCR; TCRdb's copy has only in-frame clones and leaves some out. The V and J calls and the clone size are those of that table, but D and trimming were determined from the DNA. The top ten hold about 4.5% of the sample, which has some 99,000 clones, roughly 87% seen once. The CDR3 has 17 residues. J gave up 2 bases and V 5 bases, and 9 bases lay outside the gene matches. Germline-derived CDR1 and CDR2 are SGHAT and FQNNGV. The chain recombines TRBV11-2 with TRBJ2-3; 11 bases map to TRBD2. The source material was peripheral blood. This clonotype originated in a man between 65 and 85 years old with acute or convalescent COVID-19. This chain's CDR3 is CASSTMRLAGLTDTQYF. The CDR3 coding sequence is TGTGCCAGCAGCACTATGAGACTAGCGGGGCTCACAGATACGCAGTATTTT.